These T cell receptor beta chains were read from a single sample in a study of T cells in Graves' hyperthyroidism and ophthalmopathy. TCRdb ran MiXCR on the multiplex PCR reads and lists one entry per CDR3 protein. The sample lists hundreds of thousands of distinct CDR3 sequences, about 15% occurring once. Sequencing was done on a sample of blood. The receptors derive from a woman aged 30 to 39 with Graves' hyperthyroidism that later progressed to Graves' ophthalmopathy. Each CDR3 is given with its conserved first and last residue. The order of the fields is D gene, J gene, V gene, clone size, CDR3 protein, CDR3 DNA. The D gene is left open where the match is weak. Size values are once, few and many counts, or a class for expanded clones, and some rows have none.

>NA|TRBJ2-1|TRBV6-2/TRBV6-3|NA
CASTNYNEQFF
TGTGCCAGCACCAATTACAATGAGCAGTTCTTC
>TRBD2|TRBJ2-7|TRBV12-3/TRBV12-4|many
CASSLTAGGYEQYF
TGTGCCAGCAGTTTAACGGCGGGAGGCTACGAGCAGTACTTC
>NA|TRBJ2-7|TRBV6-1|few
CASSPPMDKNEQYF
TGTGCCAGCAGCCCCCCCATGGACAAGAACGAGCAGTACTTC
>NA|TRBJ2-7|TRBV6-1|many
CATSWTEEQYF
TGTGCCACCTCCTGGACGGAAGAGCAGTACTTC
>NA|TRBJ1-1|TRBV7-3|NA
CASSFRAEPEAFF
TGTGCCAGCAGCTTCCGGGCGGAGCCTGAAGCTTTCTTT
>TRBD1|TRBJ1-6|TRBV7-8|few
CASSLTGAGSPLHF
TGTGCCAGCAGCTTAACAGGGGCTGGATCACCCCTCCACTTT
>TRBD2|TRBJ2-1|TRBV5-5|many
CASSFGTSLQAEQFF
TGTGCCAGCAGCTTCGGGACTAGCCTACAAGCTGAGCAGTTCTTC
>NA|TRBJ2-7|TRBV25-1|few
CASSDTSEQYF
TGTGCCAGCAGTGATACTAGTGAGCAGTACTTC
>NA|TRBJ2-2|TRBV12-3/TRBV12-4|many
CASSSQGSGELFF
TGTGCCAGCAGCTCACAGGGATCCGGGGAGCTGTTTTTT
>NA|TRBJ2-1|TRBV24-1|NA
CATSDLGGYNEQFF
TGTGCCACCAGTGATTTGGGGGGATACAATGAGCAGTTCTTC
>TRBD2|TRBJ2-1|TRBV28|many
CASSATSGGVNEQFF
TGTGCCAGCAGTGCAACTAGCGGAGGAGTTAATGAGCAGTTCTTC
>NA|TRBJ1-1|TRBV10-3|many
CAISSLFPGQRNTEAFF
TGTGCCATCAGTTCCCTGTTCCCGGGACAAAGGAACACTGAAGCTTTCTTT
>NA|TRBJ2-2|TRBV12-3/TRBV12-4|many
CASTPRRTNTGELFF
TGTGCCAGCACCCCCCGTCGGACGAACACCGGGGAGCTGTTTTTT
>TRBD2|TRBJ2-3|TRBV19|many
CARGDGLAGDSDTQYF
TGTGCCAGGGGGGATGGTCTAGCGGGAGACTCAGATACGCAGTATTTT
>NA|TRBJ2-1|TRBV20-1|few
CSVPRPGENYNEQFF
TGCAGTGTCCCCCGTCCGGGGGAGAACTACAATGAGCAGTTCTTC
>TRBD1|TRBJ2-7|TRBV24-1|many
CATSEAGQGYEQYF
TGTGCCACCAGTGAGGCGGGACAGGGCTACGAGCAGTACTTC
>NA|TRBJ2-7|TRBV6-1|NA
CASSPDMGLYEQCF
TGTGCCAGCAGTCCGGACATGGGCTTATACGAGCAGTGCTTC
>TRBD2|TRBJ2-5|TRBV3-1|NA
CASSQGLAGGPRETQYF
TGTGCCAGCAGCCAAGGATTAGCGGGAGGGCCACGGGAGACCCAGTACTTC
>NA|TRBJ1-5|TRBV30|NA
CAWSDSGQSNSNQPQHF
TGTGCCTGGAGTGACTCGGGGCAGTCCAATAGCAATCAGCCCCAGCATTTT
>NA|TRBJ1-2|TRBV7-9|NA
CASSLNQEKFNYGYTF
TGTGCCAGCAGCTTAAATCAGGAGAAATTTAACTATGGCTACACCTTC
>NA|TRBJ1-1|TRBV7-9|many
CASSLAVQNTEAFF
TGCGCCAGCAGCTTGGCCGTGCAGAACACTGAAGCTTTCTTT
>NA|TRBJ1-6|TRBV29-1|NA
CSVSESGVASPLHF
TGCAGCGTTTCCGAATCAGGGGTTGCTTCACCCCTCCACTTT
>NA|TRBJ2-2|TRBV4-1|NA
CASSPVPYVNTGELFF
TGCGCCAGCAGCCCCGTTCCGTACGTAAACACCGGGGAGCTGTTTTTT
>TRBD1|TRBJ1-1|TRBV7-2|many
CASSLGDSEAFF
TGTGCCAGCAGCTTAGGGGACAGTGAAGCTTTCTTT
>TRBD1|TRBJ1-2|TRBV12-3/TRBV12-4|many
CASNPGTGGDYTF
TGTGCCAGCAATCCAGGGACAGGGGGGGACTACACCTTC
>NA|TRBJ1-5|TRBV7-8|many
CASSLEGIYSNQPQHF
TGTGCCAGCAGCTTAGAGGGAATCTATAGCAATCAGCCCCAGCATTTT
>NA|TRBJ1-1|TRBV7-2|many
CASSLLGGKTEAFF
TGTGCCAGCAGCTTACTTGGGGGCAAGACTGAAGCTTTCTTT
>TRBD1|TRBJ1-4|TRBV12-3/TRBV12-4|many
CASSGQGWEKLFF
TGTGCCAGCAGCGGACAGGGGTGGGAAAAACTGTTTTTT
>TRBD2|TRBJ2-1|TRBV5-1|many
CASSFGLVVGGDEQFF
TGCGCCAGCAGCTTCGGACTAGTGGTTGGGGGGGATGAGCAGTTCTTC
>TRBD1|TRBJ2-2|TRBV6-6|NA
CASSYSGTGTTGELFF
TGTGCCAGCAGTTACTCAGGGACAGGGACGACCGGGGAGCTGTTTTTT
>TRBD1|TRBJ2-4|TRBV18|NA
CASSVTGGRDIQYF
TGTGCCAGCTCCGTAACAGGGGGTAGGGACATTCAGTACTTC
>NA|TRBJ2-3|TRBV28|many
CASSSMQTTDTQYF
TGTGCCAGCAGTTCGATGCAGACCACAGATACGCAGTATTTT
>NA|TRBJ2-7|TRBV5-1|many
CASSLLQQTSYEQYF
TGCGCCAGCAGCTTGCTCCAGCAGACCTCCTACGAGCAGTACTTC
>TRBD2|TRBJ2-1|TRBV19|NA
CASNRVGLARSNILGNEQFF
TGTGCCAGTAATCGCGTGGGACTAGCTCGGTCTAATATCCTGGGCAATGAGCAGTTCTTC
>TRBD2|TRBJ2-1|TRBV30|many
CALGLAGGYEQFF
TGTGCCTTGGGACTAGCGGGAGGGTATGAGCAGTTCTTC
>NA|TRBJ2-2|TRBV4-2|NA
CASSQELPLGELFF
TGTGCCAGCAGCCAAGAGTTACCCCTCGGGGAGCTGTTTTTT
>NA|TRBJ2-1|TRBV19|many
CASCHSGRGEQFF
TGTGCCAGTTGCCACTCGGGAAGGGGGGAGCAGTTCTTC
>TRBD2|TRBJ2-7|TRBV6-1|many
CASSAGTSGMGSYEQYF
TGTGCCAGCAGTGCCGGGACTAGCGGGATGGGCTCCTACGAGCAGTACTTC
>TRBD1|TRBJ2-7|TRBV19|many
CASSSQDRELPYYEQYF
TGTGCCAGTAGTTCCCAGGACAGGGAACTACCATACTACGAGCAGTACTTC
>TRBD2|TRBJ2-7|TRBV6-1|many
CASRASGRALEQYF
TGTGCCAGCAGGGCTAGCGGGAGGGCCTTGGAGCAGTACTTC
>NA|TRBJ1-2|TRBV6-5|many
CASSYSSQAYGYTF
TGTGCCAGCAGTTACTCGAGTCAGGCTTATGGCTACACCTTC
>TRBD2|TRBJ2-2|TRBV12-5|NA
CASGPGLAGGNTGELFF
TGTGCTAGTGGTCCGGGACTAGCGGGAGGGAACACCGGGGAGCTGTTTTTT
>TRBD1|TRBJ1-2|TRBV28|NA
CASSSGQGRNYGYTF
TGTGCCAGCAGTTCGGGACAGGGAAGGAACTATGGCTACACCTTC
>NA|TRBJ2-5|TRBV28|many
CASRGAAGEGQETQYF
TGTGCCAGCAGGGGGGCGGCAGGGGAAGGCCAAGAGACCCAGTACTTC
>NA|TRBJ2-3|TRBV29-1|NA
CSVEDGTLTGSTDTQYF
TGCAGCGTTGAAGATGGAACTTTGACGGGAAGCACAGATACGCAGTATTTT
>NA|TRBJ2-7|TRBV30|many
CAWNHAGVSYEQYF
TGTGCCTGGAACCATGCTGGAGTGTCCTACGAGCAGTACTTC
>TRBD2|TRBJ2-3|TRBV6-2/TRBV6-3|many
CASRPLAGLSTDTQYF
TGTGCCAGCAGACCGTTAGCGGGATTAAGCACAGATACGCAGTATTTT